The rows below give T cell receptor beta chains drawn from one sample of a study of T cells of healthy individuals. Each CDR3 protein is one row after TCRdb ran MiXCR on the 5' RACE reads. Of over 40,000 distinct CDR3 sequences in the sample, 4% to 5% were seen once. The receptors were sampled from a human donor in good health. Each CDR3 is given with its conserved first and last residue. The order of the fields is D gene, V gene, J gene, clone size, CDR3 protein, CDR3 DNA. A D gene is named only where the DNA matches it firmly. Where a row states a size, it is once, few, many or the class of an expanded clone; other rows omit it.

-	TRBV6-5	TRBJ1-1	few	CASSYSNRWAGNTEAFF	TGTGCCAGCAGTTACTCGAATAGATGGGCAGGAAACACTGAAGCTTTCTTT
TRBD1	TRBV14	TRBJ1-2	many	CASSQLPRGRAGYTF	TGTGCCAGCAGCCAACTGCCGAGGGGGCGCGCTGGCTACACCTTC
-	TRBV25-1	TRBJ2-3	few	CASSEAVGSQYF	TGTGCCAGCAGTGAGGCGGTGGGGTCGCAGTATTTT
-	TRBV27	TRBJ2-4	many	CASSKNTVAKNIQYF	TGTGCCAGCAGCAAAAATACAGTAGCCAAAAACATTCAGTACTTC
-	TRBV4-1	TRBJ1-1	many	CASSQLVAQIPRTEAFF	TGCGCCAGCAGCCAGCTCGTAGCCCAGATTCCTCGCACTGAAGCTTTCTTT
-	TRBV10-3	TRBJ1-1	-	CAISESTVNTEAFF	TGTGCCATCAGTGAGTCGACTGTGAACACTGAAGCTTTCTTT
TRBD2	TRBV6-2/TRBV6-3	TRBJ2-5	-	CASSSSAGVWTTQYF	TGTGCCAGCAGTTCTTCCGCGGGAGTTTGGACGACCCAGTACTTC
TRBD2	TRBV7-3	TRBJ2-5	many	CASSLQGLAEETQYF	TGTGCCAGCAGCTTACAAGGACTAGCGGAAGAGACCCAGTACTTC
TRBD1	TRBV12-3/TRBV12-4	TRBJ1-1	few	CASSPRDRDTEAFF	TGTGCCAGCAGTCCCCGGGACAGAGACACTGAAGCTTTCTTT
-	TRBV11-2	TRBJ2-3	-	CASSLDPPSRGVDTQYF	TGTGCCAGCAGCTTAGATCCCCCATCCAGGGGGGTAGATACGCAGTATTTT
TRBD1	TRBV6-6	TRBJ1-1	-	CASSYGQGAGPEAFF	TGTGCCAGCAGTTACGGACAGGGGGCGGGACCTGAAGCTTTCTTT
TRBD2	TRBV5-1	TRBJ2-1	-	CASSQTTSEGSYNEQFF	TGCGCCAGCAGCCAGACCACTAGCGAAGGATCCTACAATGAGCAGTTCTTC
TRBD2	TRBV6-6	TRBJ2-1	many	CASSYGLARGLTTYNEQFF	TGTGCCAGCAGTTACGGTTTAGCACGGGGACTAACCACCTACAATGAGCAGTTCTTC
-	TRBV5-4	TRBJ1-1	few	CASSLVAGEAFF	TGTGCCAGCAGCCTAGTTGCGGGTGAAGCTTTCTTT
TRBD2	TRBV6-2/TRBV6-3	TRBJ2-3	many	CASRPMPSLADFTHTQYF	TGTGCCAGCAGACCAATGCCCTCTCTAGCGGACTTCACACATACGCAGTATTTT
-	TRBV12-3/TRBV12-4	TRBJ1-2	many	CASSYRGATYGYTF	TGTGCCAGCAGCTACCGAGGGGCTACCTATGGCTACACCTTC
-	TRBV21-1	TRBJ1-1	many	CASSSLDPGTAFF	TGTGCCAGCAGCAGCCTAGACCCCGGGACCGCTTTCTTT
-	TRBV5-1	TRBJ2-3	many	CASSPGPTDTQYF	TGCGCCAGCAGCCCCGGTCCCACAGATACGCAGTATTTT
-	TRBV5-4	TRBJ2-1	-	CASSLVDSYLENQFF	TGTGCCAGCAGCTTGGTCGACTCCTATCTGGAAAATCAGTTCTTC
-	TRBV2	TRBJ2-3	many	CASSEAGSDTQYF	TGTGCCAGCAGTGAAGCGGGTTCCGATACGCAGTATTTT
-	TRBV12-3/TRBV12-4	TRBJ2-5	many	CASSFEETQYF	TGTGCCAGCAGTTTTGAAGAGACCCAGTACTTC
-	TRBV29-1	TRBJ1-4	many	CSVDMTGRGEKLFF	TGCAGCGTTGATATGACGGGCCGCGGTGAAAAACTGTTTTTT
-	TRBV5-4	TRBJ2-3	-	CASSLNGPDLTDTQYF	TGTGCCAGCAGCTTGAACGGGCCAGATCTCACAGATACGCAGTATTTT
-	TRBV27	TRBJ1-2	few	CASSLAGDGYTF	TGTGCCAGCAGCCTTGCGGGGGATGGCTACACCTTC